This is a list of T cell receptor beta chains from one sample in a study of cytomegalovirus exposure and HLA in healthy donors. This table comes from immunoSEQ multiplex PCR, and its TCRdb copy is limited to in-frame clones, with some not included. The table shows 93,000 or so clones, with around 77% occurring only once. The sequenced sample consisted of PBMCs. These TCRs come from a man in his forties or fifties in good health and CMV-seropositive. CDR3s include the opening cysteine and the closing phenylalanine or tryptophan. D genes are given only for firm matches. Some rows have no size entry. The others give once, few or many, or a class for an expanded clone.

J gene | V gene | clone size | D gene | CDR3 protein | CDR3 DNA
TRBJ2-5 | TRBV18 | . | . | CASSPSGETQYF | TGTGCCAGCTCACCATCCGGGGAGACCCAGTACTTC
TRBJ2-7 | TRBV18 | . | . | CASSPELLGEQYF | TGTGCCAGCTCACCGGAGCTACTAGGGGAGCAGTACTTC
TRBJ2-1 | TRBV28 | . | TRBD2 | CASRPLGGLAGQSSYNEQFF | TGTGCCAGCAGACCTTTGGGGGGACTAGCGGGACAGAGCTCCTACAATGAGCAGTTCTTC
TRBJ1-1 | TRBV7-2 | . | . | CASSSQGRRTEAFF | TGTGCCAGCAGCTCACAGGGTAGGAGGACTGAAGCTTTCTTT
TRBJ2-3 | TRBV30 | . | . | CAWSGGTPADTQYF | TGTGCCTGGTCCGGCGGGACCCCCGCAGATACGCAGTATTTT
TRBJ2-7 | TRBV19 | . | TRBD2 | CASSMVGGNEQYF | TGTGCCAGTAGTATGGTGGGAGGGAACGAGCAGTACTTC
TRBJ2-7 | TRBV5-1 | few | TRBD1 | CASSVDRGINSYEQYF | TGCGCCAGCAGCGTTGACAGGGGGATAAACTCCTACGAGCAGTACTTC
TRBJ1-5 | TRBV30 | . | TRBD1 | CAWSLTGVGQPQHF | TGTGCCTGGAGTCTTACAGGGGTTGGGCAGCCCCAGCATTTT
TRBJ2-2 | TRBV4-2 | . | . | CASSPDARGAGELFF | TGTGCCAGCAGCCCGGACGCCCGGGGTGCCGGGGAGCTGTTTTTT
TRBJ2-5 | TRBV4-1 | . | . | CASSQGVAEAQETQYF | TGCGCCAGCAGCCAAGGGGTAGCGGAGGCCCAAGAGACCCAGTACTTC
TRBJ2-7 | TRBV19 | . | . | CASSIKLGGSSYEQYF | TGTGCCAGTAGTATAAAACTGGGAGGAAGCTCCTACGAGCAGTACTTC
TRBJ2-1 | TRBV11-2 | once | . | CASSPGGSYNEQFF | TGTGCCAGCAGCCCAGGGGGGTCCTACAATGAGCAGTTCTTC
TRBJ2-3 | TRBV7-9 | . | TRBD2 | CASSLDIAGYTDTQYF | TGTGCCAGCAGCTTAGATATAGCGGGTTACACAGATACGCAGTATTTT
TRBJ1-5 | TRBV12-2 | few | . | CASRFTYRGRTYGNQPQHF | TGTGCAAGTCGCTTCACATACAGGGGCCGGACCTATGGCAATCAGCCCCAGCATTTT
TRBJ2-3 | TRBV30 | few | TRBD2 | CAWSPPGLAGDSTDTQYF | TGTGCCTGGAGTCCGCCGGGACTAGCGGGAGACAGCACAGATACGCAGTATTTT
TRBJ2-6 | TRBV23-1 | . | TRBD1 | CASSQPPDRTGANVLTF | TGCGCCAGCAGTCAACCCCCGGACAGGACTGGGGCCAACGTCCTGACTTTC
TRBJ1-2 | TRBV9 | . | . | CASSVGVGANYGYTF | TGTGCCAGCAGCGTAGGGGTAGGGGCTAACTATGGCTACACCTTC
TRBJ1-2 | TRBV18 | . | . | CASSPNSADSYGYTF | TGTGCCAGCTCTCCAAATTCCGCGGACAGCTATGGCTACACCTTC
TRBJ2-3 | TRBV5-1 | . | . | CASSLAIQTTDTQYF | TGCGCCAGCAGCTTGGCTATTCAGACTACAGATACGCAGTATTTT
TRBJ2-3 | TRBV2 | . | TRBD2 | CASSLGTSADTQYF | TGTGCCAGCAGTCTAGGGACTAGCGCAGATACGCAGTATTTT
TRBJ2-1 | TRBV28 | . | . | CASSSLMGASVSYNEQFF | TGTGCCAGCAGTTCGTTAATGGGAGCTAGCGTCTCCTACAATGAGCAGTTCTTC
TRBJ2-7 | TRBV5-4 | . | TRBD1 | CASSLGRGTREQYF | TGTGCCAGCAGCTTGGGCAGGGGGACACGTGAGCAGTACTTC
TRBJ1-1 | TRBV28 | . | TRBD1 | CASRGQGNTEAFF | TGTGCCAGCAGGGGACAGGGGAACACTGAAGCTTTCTTT
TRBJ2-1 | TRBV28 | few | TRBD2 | CASSLYGSGRAGEQFF | TGTGCCAGCAGTTTATATGGTAGCGGGAGGGCCGGTGAGCAGTTCTTC
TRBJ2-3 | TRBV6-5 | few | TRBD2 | CASSGLAGGPDTQYF | TGTGCCAGCAGTGGACTAGCGGGAGGGCCAGATACGCAGTATTTT
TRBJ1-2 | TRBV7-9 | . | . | CASSLEGGNYGYTF | TGTGCCAGCAGCTTAGAGGGGGGGAACTATGGCTACACCTTC
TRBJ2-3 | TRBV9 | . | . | CASTIGLTGDTQYF | TGTGCCAGCACCATTGGACTCACGGGGGATACGCAGTATTTT